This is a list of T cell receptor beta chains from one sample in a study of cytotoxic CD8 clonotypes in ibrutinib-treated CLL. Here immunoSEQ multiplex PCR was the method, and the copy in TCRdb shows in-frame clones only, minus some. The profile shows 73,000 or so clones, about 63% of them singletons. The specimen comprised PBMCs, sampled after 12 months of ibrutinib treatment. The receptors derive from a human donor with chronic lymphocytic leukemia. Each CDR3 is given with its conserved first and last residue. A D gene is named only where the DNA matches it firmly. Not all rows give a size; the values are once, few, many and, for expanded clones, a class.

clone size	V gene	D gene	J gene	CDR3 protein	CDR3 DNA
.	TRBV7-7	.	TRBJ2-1	CASSLTQGSYNEQFF	TGTGCCAGCAGCTTAACGCAGGGCTCCTACAATGAGCAGTTCTTC
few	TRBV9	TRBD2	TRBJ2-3	CASSGGLAGDTDTQYF	TGTGCCAGCAGCGGAGGACTAGCGGGGGATACAGATACGCAGTATTTT
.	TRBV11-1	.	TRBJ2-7	CASSPDRKTGILEQYF	TGTGCCAGCAGCCCCGATCGAAAGACAGGAATTCTCGAGCAGTACTTC
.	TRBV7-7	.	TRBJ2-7	CASSLSEKSYEQYF	TGTGCCAGCAGCTTATCGGAAAAGTCCTACGAGCAGTACTTC
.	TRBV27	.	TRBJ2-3	CASSPFNPVGRTDTQYF	TGTGCCAGCAGTCCTTTCAACCCGGTGGGGCGCACAGATACGCAGTATTTT
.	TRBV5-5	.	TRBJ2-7	CASSLADEQYF	TGTGCCAGCAGCTTGGCGGACGAGCAGTACTTC
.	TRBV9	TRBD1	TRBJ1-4	CASSAGQGALSNEKLFF	TGTGCCAGCAGCGCTGGACAGGGGGCCTTATCAAATGAAAAACTGTTTTTT
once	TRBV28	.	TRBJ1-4	CASITAGSPNEKLFF	TGTGCCAGCATAACTGCAGGGTCTCCTAATGAAAAACTGTTTTTT
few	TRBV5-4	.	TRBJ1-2	CASSLARDYYGYTF	TGTGCCAGCAGCTTGGCCAGGGACTACTATGGCTACACCTTC
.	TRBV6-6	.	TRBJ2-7	CASSSPTSNYEQYF	TGTGCCAGCAGTTCGCCGACTAGTAACTACGAGCAGTACTTC
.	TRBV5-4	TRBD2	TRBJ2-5	CASRTVGGVETQYF	TGTGCCAGCAGGACGGTGGGGGGGGTCGAGACCCAGTACTTC
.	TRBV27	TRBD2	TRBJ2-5	CASSLSRPGLAGDPLKTQYF	TGTGCCAGCAGTTTAAGTCGCCCCGGACTAGCGGGGGACCCCCTTAAGACCCAGTACTTC
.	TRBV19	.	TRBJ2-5	CASSRRDSSSPITRGTQYF	TGTGCCAGTAGTAGGCGGGACAGCTCTTCGCCGATAACAAGGGGGACCCAGTACTTC
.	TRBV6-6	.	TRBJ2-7	CASSYRGFSYEQYF	TGTGCCAGCAGCTACAGAGGATTCTCCTACGAGCAGTACTTC
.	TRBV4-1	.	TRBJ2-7	CASSQVGRPSSYEQYF	TGCGCCAGCAGCCAAGTAGGGCGCCCCAGCTCCTACGAGCAGTACTTC
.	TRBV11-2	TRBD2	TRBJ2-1	CASSLVHRAGAPLYNEQFF	TGTGCCAGCAGCTTAGTACATCGAGCGGGGGCCCCATTATACAATGAGCAGTTCTTC
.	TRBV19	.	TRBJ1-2	CASSLPRGLGLNYGYTF	TGTGCCAGTAGCCTACCACGAGGACTCGGACTTAACTATGGCTACACCTTC
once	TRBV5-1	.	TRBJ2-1	CASSLGLAGYNEQFF	TGCGCCAGCAGCTTGGGGCTGGCAGGATACAATGAGCAGTTCTTC
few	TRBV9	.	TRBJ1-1	CASNLGVANTEAFF	TGTGCCAGCAACCTAGGGGTGGCGAACACTGAAGCTTTCTTT
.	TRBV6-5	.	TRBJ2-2	CASTPWQGNTGELFF	TGTGCCAGCACCCCGTGGCAGGGGAACACCGGGGAGCTGTTTTTT
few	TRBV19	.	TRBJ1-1	CASSMGRLNTEAFF	TGTGCCAGTAGTATGGGTAGGTTGAACACTGAAGCTTTCTTT
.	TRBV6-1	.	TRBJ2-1	CASSVIRGLGNEQFF	TGTGCCAGCAGTGTAATCCGGGGGCTTGGCAATGAGCAGTTCTTC
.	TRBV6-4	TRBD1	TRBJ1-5	CASNPQGVCPQHF	TGTGCCAGCAACCCACAGGGGGTATGTCCCCAGCATTTT
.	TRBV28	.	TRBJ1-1	CASSDPGRNTEAFF	TGTGCCAGCAGCGACCCAGGGAGGAACACTGAAGCTTTCTTT